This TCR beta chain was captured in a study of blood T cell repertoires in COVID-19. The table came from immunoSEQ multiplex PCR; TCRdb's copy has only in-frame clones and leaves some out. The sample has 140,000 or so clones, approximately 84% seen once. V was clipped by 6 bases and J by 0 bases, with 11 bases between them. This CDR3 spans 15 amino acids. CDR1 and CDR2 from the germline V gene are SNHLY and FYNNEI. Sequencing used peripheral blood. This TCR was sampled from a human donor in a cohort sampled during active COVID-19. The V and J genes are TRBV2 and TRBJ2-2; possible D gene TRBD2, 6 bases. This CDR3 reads CASRLAKTNTGELFF. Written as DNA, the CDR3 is TGTGCCAGCAGACTAGCAAAGACGAACACCGGGGAGCTGTTTTTT.